Following are 14 T cell receptor beta chains from one sample sequenced in a study of shared T cell receptors in the human thymus. Method: immunoSEQ multiplex PCR; TCRdb's copy keeps in-frame clones and lacks some. Of under 850,000 clones listed, roughly 90% are singletons. The same data also went into a second study, on human thymus T cells.

Sequences were obtained from thymocytes. Receptor source: a boy in the first two years of life with a congenital heart defect.

This clone turned up a few times. J is TRBJ1-5 and V is TRBV19; D is undetermined. Trimming pared 3 bases from V and 2 bases from J, leaving 8 bases between. The CDR3 totals 14 residues. CDR1 is LNHDA, CDR2 SQIVND, per germline (reference sequence). The CDR3 here is CASSITVGNQPQHF. The CDR3 bases are TGTGCCAGTAGTATCACAGTGGGCAATCAGCCCCAGCATTTT.

CDR3 in DNA: TGTGCCAGCAGTAACACAACACCGGGACTAGTGGTCCCCGGGGAGCTGTTTTTT. This encodes CASSNTTPGLVVPGELFF. The chain links TRBV25-1 to TRBJ2-2, with 8 nucleotides matching TRBD2. Germline CDR1 is MGHDK and CDR2 is SYGVNS. V gave up 5 bases and J gave up 6 bases; unmatched junction bases: 17. There are 18 residues in the CDR3.

This clone was detected once. This rearrangement joins TRBV28 to TRBJ2-3; a weak D match, TRBD2 (6 bases). CDR3 length equals 17 residues. Trimming took off 2 bases at V and 0 bases at J, with 15 bases between the two ends. Looked up from germline, CDR1 is MDHEN and CDR2 is SYDVKM. The CDR3 loop is CASSLPDSGLSTDTQYF. As DNA, the CDR3 is TGTGCCAGCAGTTTACCCGACAGCGGGCTAAGCACAGATACGCAGTATTTT.

This sequence joins TRBV7-9 and TRBJ1-2; D is unresolved. The germline V gene encodes CDR1 SEHNR and CDR2 FQNEAQ (reference sequence). V lost 2 bases to trimming and J lost 10 bases, with 11 bases between them. The CDR3 contains 12 residues. CDR3 in DNA: TGTGCCAGCAGCTTAAGAGGAAATCACTACACCTTC. Its translation is CASSLRGNHYTF.

This clone was picked up a small number of times. The rearrangement uses TRBV19 and TRBJ2-4; 12 bases map to TRBD2. The length of the CDR3 is 17 residues. The V gene's germline CDR1 is LNHDA and CDR2 SQIVND (reference sequence). The trim removed 5 bases at V and 3 bases at J, leaving 8 bases unmatched. The chain's CDR3 is CASSGGLAGGGKNIQYF. As DNA, the CDR3 is TGTGCCAGTAGTGGGGGCCTAGCGGGAGGGGGCAAAAACATTCAGTACTTC.

The count of this clone is one. The genes are TRBV6-1 and TRBJ2-7; TRBD2 aligns across 7 bases. This CDR3 comprises 15 residues. Germline CDR1 is MNHNS and CDR2 is SASEGT. V lost 6 bases and J lost 3; bases outside the gene matches: 11. CDR3 protein: CASRGRGGIVYEQYF. The CDR3 region has the DNA TGTGCCAGCAGGGGGAGGGGCGGGATAGTCTACGAGCAGTACTTC.

The chain couples TRBV27 to TRBJ2-7; D perhaps matches TRBD1 (5 bases). V lost 0 bases and J lost 0, with 12 bases in between. This CDR3 spans 16 amino acids. The germline V gene has CDR1 MNHEY and CDR2 SMNVEV (reference sequence). The CDR3 DNA follows: TGTGCCAGCAGTTTATCGGGCAGGGAAGACTCCTACGAGCAGTACTTC. It codes for CASSLSGREDSYEQYF.

J is TRBJ2-2 and V is TRBV2, with 9 positions matching TRBD1. Germline values: CDR1 SNHLY, CDR2 FYNNEI. The length of the CDR3 is 16 residues. V lost 6 bases and J lost 2; bases outside the gene matches: 7. The CDR3 coding sequence is TGTGCCAGCAGCGACGGGACAGGGATAAACACCGGGGAGCTGTTTTTT. It yields the protein CASSDGTGINTGELFF. Full variable domain (rest looked up from reference TRBV2 and TRBJ2-2): EPEVTQTPSHQVTQMGQEVILRCVPISNHLYFYWYRQILGQKVEFLVSFYNNEISEKSEIFDDQFSVERPDGSNFTLKIRSTKLEDSAMYFCASSDGTGINTGELFFGEGSRLTVL.

The chain has TRBV7-2 and TRBJ2-5; TRBD1 matches at 10 bases. V trimming: 5 bases; J trimming: 9 bases; junction bases outside the gene matches: 9. Germline-derived CDR1 and CDR2 are SGHTA and FQGNSA. This CDR3 region has 14 residues. In DNA form, the CDR3 reads TGTGCCAGCAGCCCGACAGGGGGCAGAGGGCCCCAGTACTTC. Translated, it gives CASSPTGGRGPQYF.

The chain combines TRBV7-2 with TRBJ2-2; TRBD2 matches 12 bases. Germline CDR1 SGHTA, CDR2 FQGNSA. V lost 4 bases to trimming and J lost 5 bases; unmatched junction nucleotides: 8. The CDR3 is 17 residues long. CDR3 region: CASSSGVTSGRTGELFF. The CDR3 DNA follows: TGTGCCAGCAGCTCCGGCGTTACTAGCGGGAGGACCGGGGAGCTGTTTTTT.

The table lists this clone with a count of one. The chain combines TRBV10-2 with TRBJ2-1; 13 positions agree with TRBD2. J was trimmed by 7 bases and V by 2 bases; bases with no gene match: 8. Looked up from germline, CDR1 is WSHSY and CDR2 is SAAADI. This CDR3 is 17 amino acids long. The CDR3 here is CASSEPKWGLAGNEQFF. The DNA for the CDR3 is TGCGCCAGCAGTGAGCCAAAATGGGGACTAGCGGGAAATGAGCAGTTCTTC.

V is TRBV7-9 and J is TRBJ2-7, with TRBD1 identical over 10 bases. In germline, CDR1 is SEHNR, CDR2 FQNEAQ (reference sequence). CDR3 length: 18 amino acids. The trim removed 1 base at V and 4 bases at J, leaving 13 bases unmatched. The CDR3: CASSLGEARQGALYEQYF. The CDR3 bases are TGTGCCAGCAGCTTAGGGGAGGCTAGACAGGGGGCCTTGTACGAGCAGTACTTC.

V and J are TRBV6-1 and TRBJ1-5, with D perhaps TRBD1 (6 bases). The CDR3 extends over 15 amino acids. CDR1 and CDR2 from the germline V gene are MNHNS and SASEGT. V was clipped by 1 base and J by 3 bases, with 10 bases between them. As DNA, the CDR3 is TGTGCCAGCAGTGAAGGGGGGCAGCTCAATCAGCCCCAGCATTTT. Encoded protein: CASSEGGQLNQPQHF.

This chain uses TRBV29-1 with TRBJ2-1, with 7 positions matching TRBD2. V was clipped by 4 bases and J by 6 bases; unmatched bases: 18. Per the germline V gene, CDR1 is SQVTM and CDR2 is ANQGSEA. The CDR3 totals 17 residues. The CDR3 loop reads CSVVRREFPPRFNEQFF. CDR3 nucleotide sequence: TGCAGCGTTGTAAGGCGGGAGTTTCCCCCCCGTTTCAATGAGCAGTTCTTC.